This TCR beta chain was recovered during a study of CD8 T cells in Susac syndrome. There are 15 residues in the CDR3. Germline V CDR1 and CDR2: SNHLY, FYNNEI. Germline trimming cut 10 bases from V and 0 bases from J; bases unmatched to any gene: 10. Study-wide results and caveats: The study admitted that it had a relatively small number of individuals in its TCR sequencing and HLA analysis.

Comment on this clonotype: Its antigen remains unknown.

Reverse transcription of 0.5 to 1 ug RNA was performed with random hexamers. TCRdb reanalysed the immunoSEQ multiplex PCR reads using MiXCR and keeps one entry per CDR3 protein. Of fewer than 35,000 distinct CDR3 sequences listed, around 94% are singletons. The chain recombines TRBV2 with TRBJ2-3; the match to TRBD1 covers 7 bases. The sequencing input was CD8+ T cells from PBMCs. The clonotype was recovered from a human donor in good health. CDR3 bases: TGTGCCACCCTTCTCTACAGGGGTAGCACAGATACGCAGTATTTT. It specifies CATLLYRGSTDTQYF.